This record covers a single T cell receptor (beta chain). Its antigen is not identified. A much larger clonotype is one base distant, so this may be a read error. The CDR3 covers 16 residues. Trimming left V 4 bases short and J 0 bases short, with 11 bases between. In germline, CDR1 is SGHRS, CDR2 YFSETQ. RNA was extracted from bulk tissue without any cell sorting. Distant lung tissue was collected more than 3 cm away from the tumor edge. This entry comes from a study of tumor and adjacent non-tumor tissue in lung cancer. About the research overall: Histology: under 15 adenocarcinoma, a couple of squamous cell carcinoma, 1 small cell lung cancer.

The library came from three nested PCR rounds adapted from ARM-PCR protocols. Each CDR3 protein gets one entry after TCRdb re-called the multiplex PCR reads with MiXCR. The data contain about 67,000 distinct CDR3 sequences, approximately 73% of them seen just once; the ten biggest clones take up under 55%. Study observations and caveats: Normal lung showed higher cumulative top 100 clone frequency than tumor.

This sequence originates from a man aged 60 to 69 with non-small cell lung cancer. V and J are TRBV5-1 and TRBJ2-6, with D uncertain. Sequences were obtained from distant non-tumor lung tissue. The CDR3 reads CASSLGSTSGANVLTF. DNA of the CDR3: TGCGCCAGCAGCCTCGGATCCACCTCTGGGGCCAACGTCCTGACTTTC.